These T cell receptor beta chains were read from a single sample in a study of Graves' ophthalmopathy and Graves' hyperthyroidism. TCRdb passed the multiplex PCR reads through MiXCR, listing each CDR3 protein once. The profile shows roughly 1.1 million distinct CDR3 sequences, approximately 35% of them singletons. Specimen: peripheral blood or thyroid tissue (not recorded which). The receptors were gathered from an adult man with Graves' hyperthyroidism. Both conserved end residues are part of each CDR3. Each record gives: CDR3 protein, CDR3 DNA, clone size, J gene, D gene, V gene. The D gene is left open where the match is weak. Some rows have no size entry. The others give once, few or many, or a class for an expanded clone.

CDR3: CSVWETGQNSNQPQHF
DNA: TGCAGCGTTTGGGAAACCGGACAGAATAGCAATCAGCCCCAGCATTTT
size: -
J: TRBJ1-5
D: -
V: TRBV29-1

CDR3: CASSSQTGINEQYF
DNA: TGTGCCAGCAGTTCACAGACAGGGATAAACGAGCAGTACTTC
size: few
J: TRBJ2-7
D: TRBD1
V: TRBV7-2

CDR3: CASSLDNRGF
DNA: TGTGCCAGCAGCTTAGATAACCGGGGCTTC
size: -
J: TRBJ1-4
D: -
V: TRBV7-9

CDR3: CASSFPGEEIGELFF
DNA: TGTGCCAGCAGTTTCCCGGGAGAGGAGATCGGGGAGCTGTTTTTT
size: -
J: TRBJ2-2
D: -
V: TRBV12-3/TRBV12-4

CDR3: CASSVGIQGDRGYTF
DNA: TGTGCCAGCAGCGTAGGCATCCAAGGGGATCGTGGCTACACCTTC
size: many
J: TRBJ1-2
D: -
V: TRBV9

CDR3: CATSREVGGTVYGYTF
DNA: TGTGCCACCAGCAGAGAAGTTGGCGGGACAGTGTATGGCTACACCTTC
size: -
J: TRBJ1-2
D: TRBD1
V: TRBV15

CDR3: CASSLEVVRSISYEQYF
DNA: TGTGCCAGCAGCTTAGAAGTGGTTAGATCTATCTCCTACGAGCAGTACTTC
size: once
J: TRBJ2-7
D: -
V: TRBV7-8

CDR3: CASSRDRGTTGELFF
DNA: TGTGCCAGCAGTCGGGACAGGGGGACTACCGGGGAGCTGTTTTTT
size: few
J: TRBJ2-2
D: TRBD1
V: TRBV12-3/TRBV12-4

CDR3: CASSLGFAGWNEQYF
DNA: TGTGCCAGCAGCTTAGGATTCGCAGGGTGGAACGAGCAGTACTTC
size: many
J: TRBJ2-7
D: -
V: TRBV7-7

CDR3: CASSPKVVYEQYF
DNA: TGTGCCAGCAGCCCAAAGGTCGTTTACGAGCAGTACTTC
size: many
J: TRBJ2-7
D: -
V: TRBV7-8

CDR3: CASSLAGPTYEQYF
DNA: TGTGCCAGCAGCTTAGCCGGGCCTACCTACGAGCAGTACTTC
size: many
J: TRBJ2-7
D: -
V: TRBV7-2

CDR3: CASSYGGPATEAFF
DNA: TGTGCCAGCAGCTACGGCGGACCCGCCACTGAAGCTTTCTTT
size: many
J: TRBJ1-1
D: -
V: TRBV13

CDR3: CASRPGAGQNTEAFF
DNA: TGTGCCAGCAGACCAGGGGCTGGGCAGAACACTGAAGCTTTCTTT
size: -
J: TRBJ1-1
D: -
V: TRBV5-6

CDR3: CASRTGGSSYNEQFF
DNA: TGTGCCAGCAGAACAGGGGGAAGCTCCTACAATGAGCAGTTCTTC
size: -
J: TRBJ2-1
D: TRBD1
V: TRBV2

CDR3: CSATQGGSPYEQYF
DNA: TGCAGTGCTACCCAGGGGGGGAGTCCCTACGAGCAGTACTTC
size: many
J: TRBJ2-7
D: -
V: TRBV20-1

CDR3: CASSISGTGSNQPQHF
DNA: TGTGCCAGTAGTATTAGCGGGACAGGAAGCAATCAGCCCCAGCATTTT
size: -
J: TRBJ1-5
D: TRBD1
V: TRBV19

CDR3: CASSRVGGYGYTF
DNA: TGTGCCAGCAGCCGGGTCGGGGGTTATGGCTACACCTTC
size: -
J: TRBJ1-2
D: -
V: TRBV12-3/TRBV12-4

CDR3: CSVELLADGYTF
DNA: TGCAGCGTTGAACTGCTAGCGGATGGCTACACCTTC
size: -
J: TRBJ1-2
D: -
V: TRBV29-1

CDR3: CSAIPLRTSGLTDTQYF
DNA: TGCAGTGCAATTCCCCTCCGGACTAGCGGGTTGACAGATACGCAGTATTTT
size: few
J: TRBJ2-3
D: TRBD2
V: TRBV20-1

CDR3: CARDGQETQYF
DNA: TGTGCCAGGGATGGGCAAGAGACCCAGTACTTC
size: few
J: TRBJ2-5
D: -
V: TRBV2

CDR3: CATSRDIGGFNTEAFF
DNA: TGTGCCACCAGCAGAGATATTGGGGGCTTCAACACTGAAGCTTTCTTT
size: many
J: TRBJ1-1
D: -
V: TRBV15

CDR3: CSVYSDLYEQYF
DNA: TGCAGCGTCTACTCAGACCTCTACGAGCAGTACTTC
size: -
J: TRBJ2-7
D: -
V: TRBV29-1

CDR3: CASSAGTAPTDEQYF
DNA: TGTGCCAGCAGCGCGGGGACAGCGCCTACCGACGAGCAGTACTTC
size: many
J: TRBJ2-7
D: TRBD1
V: TRBV9

CDR3: CASSFPLMNTEAFF
DNA: TGTGCCAGCAGCTTCCCACTTATGAACACTGAAGCTTTCTTT
size: many
J: TRBJ1-1
D: -
V: TRBV11-2

CDR3: CASSLAQSSYEQYF
DNA: TGTGCCAGCAGCTTAGCCCAAAGCTCCTACGAGCAGTACTTC
size: many
J: TRBJ2-7
D: -
V: TRBV7-9

CDR3: CASSLRDTLSYEQYF
DNA: TGTGCCAGCAGCTTACGGGACACCCTCTCCTACGAGCAGTACTTC
size: -
J: TRBJ2-7
D: -
V: TRBV11-1

CDR3: CASSQHFGNNYGYTF
DNA: -
size: -
J: TRBJ1-2
D: -
V: TRBV25-1

CDR3: CSVEESGGAQHF
DNA: TGCAGCGTTGAGGAGAGCGGGGGGGCCCAGCATTTT
size: -
J: TRBJ1-5
D: -
V: TRBV29-1

CDR3: CASSLAGQYGYTF
DNA: TGTGCCAGCAGTTTAGCGGGACAGTACGGCTACACCTTC
size: many
J: TRBJ1-2
D: TRBD1
V: TRBV7-2

CDR3: CSVVLGDSGANVLTF
DNA: TGCAGCGTTGTTCTGGGTGACTCTGGGGCCAACGTCCTGACTTTC
size: -
J: TRBJ2-6
D: -
V: TRBV29-1

CDR3: CASSVEGLETQYF
DNA: TGTGCCAGCAGTGTAGAGGGGTTAGAGACCCAGTACTTC
size: many
J: TRBJ2-5
D: -
V: TRBV2